These 9 T cell receptor beta chains share one sample of origin, sequenced in a study of shared clonotypes between healthy human individuals. The repertoire was sequenced with immunoSEQ multiplex PCR; TCRdb's copy has only in-frame clones and lacks some. The table has about 2.4 million clones, 80% to 95% seen once. Material for sequencing was naive CD4+ T cells from PBMCs. As for subset: CD45RA+ positively selected. Receptors originate from a man between 18 and 29 years old in good health. Some clones in this sample may be carry-over from other donors' samples.

The J gene is TRBJ2-5, the V gene TRBV28; D tentatively reads TRBD1 or TRBD2 (5 bases each). The CDR3 has 15 amino acids. Trimming took off 3 bases at V and 0 bases at J, with 11 bases between the two ends. CDR1 is MDHEN and CDR2 is SYDVKM in the germline V gene. The CDR3 here is CASSFMSGHQETQYF. The CDR3 DNA follows: TGTGCCAGCAGTTTTATGTCGGGACACCAAGAGACCCAGTACTTC. Based on the CDR3 plus reference TRBV28 and TRBJ2-5, the full variable domain is DVKVTQSSRYLVKRTGEKVFLECVQDMDHENMFWYRQDPGLGLRLIYFSYDVKMKEKGDIPEGYSVSREKKERFSLILESASTNQTSMYLCASSFMSGHQETQYFGPGTRLLVL.

The CDR3 here is CATALWGAPGETQYF. The DNA for the CDR3 is TGTGCCACCGCCTTATGGGGGGCTCCCGGAGAGACCCAGTACTTC. This chain joins TRBV15 and TRBJ2-5; D tentatively fits TRBD1 or TRBD2 (6 bases each). This CDR3 is 15 amino acids long. CDR1 LNHNV and CDR2 YYDKDF come from the germline V gene (reference sequence). V lost 8 bases to trimming and J lost 4 bases, with 20 bases between them.

The chain couples TRBV5-1 to TRBJ1-4; possibly TRBD1 for D (5 bases). This CDR3 region has 15 residues. V was cut by 1 base and J by 5 bases, with 12 bases left in between. Germline CDR1 is SGHRS and CDR2 is YFSETQ. CDR3 nucleotides: TGCGCCAGCAGCTTGTTGGACACGCAGAATGAAAAACTGTTTTTT. Translating it yields CASSLLDTQNEKLFF.

Details on this clone: Other DNA sequences in this specimen translate into the identical CDR3. The V and J genes are TRBV5-1 and TRBJ1-1, with 7 bases fitting TRBD1. The germline V gene encodes CDR1 SGHRS and CDR2 YFSETQ. This CDR3 is 13 amino acids long. V shed 3 bases, J shed 5 bases, and the junction held 4 bases outside the gene matches. DNA of the CDR3: TGCGCCAGCAGCTCCCAGGGGGTAACTGAAGCTTTCTTT. Its protein product is CASSSQGVTEAFF.

Turning to this clone: Additional DNA sequences in this sample encode the identical CDR3. The chain recombines TRBV18 with TRBJ1-4, with TRBD1 matching 7 bases. The CDR3 covers 13 residues. Germline values: CDR1 KGHSH, CDR2 LQKENI. Germline trimming cut 2 bases from V and 8 bases from J; bases unmatched to any gene: 2. CDR3 residues: CASSPAGGEKLFF. CDR3 nucleotides: TGTGCCAGCTCACCAGCAGGGGGGGAAAAACTGTTTTTT.

The V and J genes are TRBV2 and TRBJ2-1; 7 positions match TRBD2. The CDR3 contains 18 residues. V was clipped by 7 bases and J by 0 bases; unmatched bases: 15. Germline V gene lookup returns CDR1 SNHLY and CDR2 FYNNEI. The CDR3, as DNA: TGTGCCAGCATTCGAACGGCTAGCGGCTGGAGCTCCTACAATGAGCAGTTCTTC. This sequence encodes CASIRTASGWSSYNEQFF.

This chain uses TRBV10-1 with TRBJ2-1, with 8 bases matching TRBD2. The CDR3 totals 17 residues. Germline assignment: CDR1 WNHNN and CDR2 SYGVQD (reference sequence). V was clipped by 4 bases and J by 5 bases; unmatched bases: 13. CDR3 amino acids: CASSGIASGRINNEQFF. CDR3 nucleotides: TGCGCCAGCAGTGGGATCGCGAGCGGGAGAATCAACAATGAGCAGTTCTTC.

Here the CDR3 reads CAWSGKAGGTEQYF. In nucleotides, the CDR3 is TGTGCCTGGAGTGGAAAAGCGGGAGGAACCGAGCAGTACTTC. V is TRBV30 and J is TRBJ2-7; 9 nucleotides match TRBD2. CDR1 and CDR2 from the germline V gene are GTSNPN and SVGIG (reference sequence). The CDR3 consists of 14 residues. V was clipped by 1 base and J by 6 bases; unmatched bases: 7.

This chain joins TRBV5-8 and TRBJ1-3; no firm D call. Looked up from germline, CDR1 is SGHTS and CDR2 is YDEGEE. V was shortened by 3 bases and J by 0 bases, with 10 bases between the two germline ends. CDR3 length: 15 residues. The CDR3, as DNA: TGTGCCAGCAGCTCACCTCGGGGCTCTGGAAACACCATATATTTT. Protein: CASSSPRGSGNTIYF.